Below, one TCR beta chain is given with its context. The sequenced template was cDNA made from the entire isolated RNA. Sequencing was performed with immunoSEQ multiplex PCR; in TCRdb, only in-frame clones are kept and a portion is missing. The sample carries under 250,000 clones, 25% to 30% recorded once. The sample belongs to a study of beta chain features in type 1 diabetes. The CDR3 spans 15 residues. The trim removed 0 bases at V and 6 bases at J, leaving 4 bases unmatched. Germline CDR1 reads SGHRS; CDR2 reads YFSETQ. The chain couples TRBV5-1 to TRBJ2-1; 9 bases fit TRBD1. Sequences were obtained from central memory CD4+ T cells from blood. The receptor was derived from a man between 25 and 39 years old in good health. CDR3 amino acids: CASSLARTGVNEQFF. The CDR3 coding sequence is TGCGCCAGCAGCTTGGCTCGGACAGGGGTCAATGAGCAGTTCTTC.